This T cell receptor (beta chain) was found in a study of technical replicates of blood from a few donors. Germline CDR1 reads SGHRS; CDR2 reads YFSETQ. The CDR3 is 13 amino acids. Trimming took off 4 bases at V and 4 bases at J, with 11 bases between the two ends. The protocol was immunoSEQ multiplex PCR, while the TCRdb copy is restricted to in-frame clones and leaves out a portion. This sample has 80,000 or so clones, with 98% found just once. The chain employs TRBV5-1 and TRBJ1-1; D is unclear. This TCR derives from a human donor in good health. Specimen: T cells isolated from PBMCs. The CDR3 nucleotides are TGCGCCAGCAGCCGGGGTCGGGGCACTGAAGCTTTCTTT. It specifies CASSRGRGTEAFF.